This T cell receptor beta chain was observed in a study of shared clonotypes between healthy human individuals. The CDR3 covers 11 residues. The germline V and J ends were trimmed by 0 bases and 15 bases, with 10 bases remaining between them. Germline assignment: CDR1 SGHKS and CDR2 YYEKEE (reference sequence). Points from the study as a whole: When compared with the clonotypes that were shared by all four sorted-subset donors, the non-shared clonotypes turned out to have lower generation probabilities. About 5% of naive CD4 clonotypes were shared across a few donors. Sampling covered nothing but blood. Tissue TCR repertoires likely differ from those found in blood.

Negatively enriched CD4+ T cells were divided by CD45RA into naive and memory. The assay was immunoSEQ multiplex PCR, and TCRdb's table has in-frame clones only and misses some. This table has 2 million to 3 million clones, roughly 93% appearing once. Comments on this clone: No antigen is known for it.

The sample was naive CD4+ T cells from PBMCs. Subset of the sample: CD45RA+ positively selected. The rearrangement uses TRBV5-5 and TRBJ1-5; D unclear. The clonotype was recovered from a man aged 18-30 years in good health. Some clones in this sample may be carry-over from other donors' samples. The CDR3 is CASSLGHLWHF. The CDR3 DNA sequence: TGTGCCAGCAGCTTGGGCCACCTATGGCATTTT.